Reported below is one TCR beta chain. Its antigen is not known. 13 Jbeta primers and 60 Vbeta primers were used for the PCR. Using immunoSEQ multiplex PCR, the repertoire was profiled, and TCRdb retains in-frame clones only, with some absent. The repertoire holds hundreds of thousands of clones, with roughly 87% as singletons. The data are from a study of cytomegalovirus exposure and HLA in healthy donors. The study, taken as a whole, reports: It was about 150 TCR beta chains that were listed as cytomegalovirus-associated. Some highly shared sequence variants likely arose as a pipeline artifact.

CDR3 size: 14 residues. Germline V gene data show CDR1 as SNHLY and CDR2 as FYNNEI. With 6 bases clipped from V and 5 bases from J, the junction kept 7 bases outside the gene matches. Unrecorded immune exposures were likely, despite nominal health at sampling. The source of this sequence is a man between 40 and 49 years old in good health and CMV-seropositive. The chain links TRBV2 to TRBJ2-7; 10 bases match TRBD1. Sequencing was done on a sample of PBMCs. The CDR3 DNA follows: TGTGCCAGCAGGGCGGGACAGGGGATCGACGAGCAGTACTTC. Its protein is CASRAGQGIDEQYF.